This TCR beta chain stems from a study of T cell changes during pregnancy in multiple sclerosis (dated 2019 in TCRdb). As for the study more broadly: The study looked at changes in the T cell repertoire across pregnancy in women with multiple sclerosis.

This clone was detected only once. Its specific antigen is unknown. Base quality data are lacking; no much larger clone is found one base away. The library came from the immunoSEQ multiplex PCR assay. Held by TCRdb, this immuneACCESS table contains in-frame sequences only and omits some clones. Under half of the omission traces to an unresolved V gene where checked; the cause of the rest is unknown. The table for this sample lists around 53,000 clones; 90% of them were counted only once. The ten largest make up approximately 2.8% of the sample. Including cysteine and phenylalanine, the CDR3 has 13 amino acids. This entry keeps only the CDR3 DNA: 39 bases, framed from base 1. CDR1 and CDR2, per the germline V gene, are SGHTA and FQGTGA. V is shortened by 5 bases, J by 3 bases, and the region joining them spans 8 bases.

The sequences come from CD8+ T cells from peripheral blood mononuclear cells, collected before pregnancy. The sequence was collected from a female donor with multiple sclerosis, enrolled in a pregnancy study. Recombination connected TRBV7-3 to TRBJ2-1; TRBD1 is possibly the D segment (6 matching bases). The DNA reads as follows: TGTGCCAGCAGCGTGGGACACTACAATGAGCAGTTCTTC. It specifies CASSVGHYNEQFF.